This T cell receptor (beta chain) emerged from a study of OX40 agonist ivuxolimab in advanced cancers. On this clone: The antigen is not known.

Notes on the study in general: The study observed clonal expansion of CD4+ and CD8+ blood T cells by week 6 at 0.1 to 3.0 mg/kg.

Profiled with immunoSEQ multiplex PCR; TCRdb holds only in-frame clones, not every one. The table lists some 68,000 clones, approximately 80% of them singletons. V shed 5 bases and J shed 8 bases, with 16 bases lying between them. The CDR3 sequence is 15 residues long. Germline CDR1 is MNHNS and CDR2 is SASEGT. The V and J genes are TRBV6-1 and TRBJ1-6; possibly TRBD1 for D (5 bases). The material was CD4+ or CD8+ T cells sorted from blood, obtained in a trial of the OX40 agonist ivuxolimab. The sequence derives from an adult with an advanced solid tumor such as melanoma, head and neck, liver or kidney cancer. In nucleotides, the CDR3 is TGTGCCAGCAGTTTTTTAGGGACTGCCTATTCACCCCTCCACTTT. It codes for CASSFLGTAYSPLHF.